This paragraph covers one T cell receptor beta chain sequence. These data are taken from a study of blood T cell repertoires in COVID-19. Study-level information: The origin of the acute and convalescent COVID-19 samples was the United States, Italy and Spain. From T cells, B-cell-depleted T cells, or PBMCs came the material, which was cDNA or gDNA.

The CDR3 length is 13 residues. Looked up from germline, CDR1 is SGHRS and CDR2 is YFSETQ. V was trimmed by 1 base and J by 5 bases, leaving 9 bases between them. Original processing notes: Scientists estimated how many nucleated cells there were by amplifying reference gene primers. Data came from immunoSEQ multiplex PCR; TCRdb stores just in-frame clones and leaves some out. The V and J calls and the clone size are those of that table, but D and trimming were determined from the DNA. The data hold about 200,000 clones, with around 84% observed a single time. Specimen: peripheral blood. The origin of this receptor is a man older than 75 with acute or convalescent COVID-19. The V gene is TRBV5-1, the J gene TRBJ1-1, with a possible D match to TRBD1 (5 bases). CDR3 protein: CASSLSGVTEAFF. CDR3 in DNA: TGCGCCAGCAGCTTGTCGGGGGTGACTGAAGCTTTCTTT.